The 27 T cell receptor beta chains below all came from one sample that was sequenced in a study of beta chain features in type 1 diabetes. TCRB transcripts that were expressed got sequenced, as all of the isolated RNA had been reverse transcribed. Sequencing was performed with immunoSEQ multiplex PCR; in TCRdb, only in-frame clones are kept and a portion is missing. The repertoire holds about 390,000 clones, roughly 9.8% seen once, with 0.6% in the top ten. Study-level points and caveats: Patients with Type 1 diabetes showed moderately but significantly shorter TCRB CDR3s in all four CD4+ subsets.

Their cognate antigens are unknown. Source material: central memory CD4+ T cells from blood. These receptor sequences come from a man aged 30-40 years with type 1 diabetes.

This clone was detected only a few times. The chain links TRBV5-4 to TRBJ2-7; no clear D gene. Germline V gene lookup returns CDR1 SGHNT and CDR2 YYREEE (reference sequence). The CDR3 is made up of 15 amino acids. With 3 bases removed from V and 2 bases from J, the gap between germline ends came to 15 bases. Here the CDR3 DNA reads TGTGCCAGCAGCTCCTCCGCACTTCGAGCCTACGAGCAGTACTTC. As protein: CASSSSALRAYEQYF.

This rearrangement joins TRBV5-6 to TRBJ1-1; D is uncertain. Germline CDR1 SGHDT, CDR2 YYEEEE. The CDR3 contains 13 residues. V lost 0 bases and J lost 0, with 3 bases in between. The CDR3 loop is CASSLGLNTEAFF. The CDR3 DNA follows: TGTGCCAGCAGCTTGGGACTGAACACTGAAGCTTTCTTT.

V is TRBV19 and J is TRBJ2-2; the D call may be TRBD1 or TRBD2 (5 bases each). The CDR3 is 16 amino acids. Deletions cut 3 bases from V and 4 bases from J, with 15 bases between. Per germline, CDR1 LNHDA and CDR2 SQIVND (reference sequence). In DNA form, the CDR3 reads TGTGCCAGTAGTATCGTCGTCAGGGCGGGCACCGGGGAGCTGTTTTTT. This encodes CASSIVVRAGTGELFF. The entire variable domain, with the rest obtained from reference TRBV19 and TRBJ2-2, is as follows: DGGITQSPKYLFRKEGQNVTLSCEQNLNHDAMYWYRQDPGQGLRLIYYSQIVNDFQKGDIAEGYSVSREKKESFPLTVTSAQKNPTAFYLCASSIVVRAGTGELFFGEGSRLTVL.

This clone was seen more than once but under ten times. The rearrangement links TRBV6-5 to TRBJ1-5; 12 bases align to TRBD1. CDR1 and CDR2 from the germline V gene are MNHEY and SVGAGI. V shed 4 bases and J 6 bases; nucleotides not matched to a gene: 4. The length of the CDR3 is 15 residues. CDR3 amino acids: CASSSRGQGAQPQHF. In nucleotides, the CDR3 is TGTGCCAGCAGTTCGAGGGGACAGGGGGCTCAGCCCCAGCATTTT.

Note on this clone: Its ends do not fully match the called genes, so a read error is possible. The V call is TRBV10-3, the J call TRBJ2-7, with 7 bases that match TRBD2. The CDR3 is made up of 13 amino acids. From germline, CDR1 is ENHRY and CDR2 SYGVKD. CDR3 sequence: CASSYWEGSEQYF. In DNA form, the CDR3 reads TGTGCCAGCAGTTACTGGGAGGGAAGCGAGCAGTACTTC.

The V gene is TRBV29-1, the J gene TRBJ1-5; 9 bases align to TRBD1. Losses at the gene ends were 6 bases for V and 5 bases for J; bases not matched to a gene: 2. The CDR3 is 12 residues long. Looked up from germline, CDR1 is SQVTM and CDR2 is ANQGSEA. The chain's CDR3 is CSVRTGDQPQHF. For the CDR3, the DNA is TGCAGCGTCCGGACAGGGGATCAGCCCCAGCATTTT.

This clone showed up just a few times. The J gene is TRBJ2-1, the V gene TRBV6-5; 8 nucleotides agree with TRBD1. The CDR3 extends over 16 amino acids. V trimming: 1 base; J trimming: 0 bases; junction bases outside the gene matches: 2. Germline V CDR1 and CDR2: MNHEY, SVGAGI. The DNA for the CDR3 is TGTGCCAGCAGTTACTGGACAGGGAGCTCCTACAATGAGCAGTTCTTC. Amino acids: CASSYWTGSSYNEQFF.

The chain carries TRBV4-3 and TRBJ1-2; D gene uncertain. V lost 3 bases and J lost 7, with 12 bases in between. The CDR3 runs 13 residues. Germline V CDR1 and CDR2: LGHNA, YSLEER. For the CDR3, the DNA is TGCGCCAGCAGCCATACGACGGCCGGTGGCTACACCTTC. This translates into CASSHTTAGGYTF.

A few counts support this clone. The chain joins TRBV6-6 to TRBJ2-7, with D maybe TRBD1 (6 bases). V dropped 0 bases and J dropped 0 bases, with 9 bases sitting between them. This CDR3 is 15 amino acids long. Germline CDR1 MNHNY, CDR2 SVGAGI (reference sequence). The CDR3 coding sequence is TGTGCCAGCAGTTACTCCTCCAGGGGCTCCTACGAGCAGTACTTC. Translated, it gives CASSYSSRGSYEQYF.

This clone was detected only a few times. V usage is TRBV5-8 and J usage is TRBJ2-3; D may be TRBD1 or TRBD2 (5 bases each). The V gene's germline CDR1 is SGHTS and CDR2 YDEGEE. This CDR3 region has 19 residues. V was trimmed by 4 bases and J by 4 bases, leaving 28 bases between them. The CDR3, as DNA: TGTGCCAGCAGCCAGCCAACCGCTAAGACACGGGGCGCTCCAGATACGCAGTATTTT. It yields the protein CASSQPTAKTRGAPDTQYF.

This chain uses TRBV11-2 with TRBJ1-1, with D possibly being TRBD1 (5 bases). The CDR3 has 16 residues. V was clipped by 3 bases and J by 3 bases, with 17 bases between them. In germline, CDR1 is SGHAT, CDR2 FQNNGV. The CDR3, as DNA: TGTGCCAGCAGCTTGCTGGTTTGGGGGGAACACACTGAAGCTTTCTTT. Translated: CASSLLVWGEHTEAFF.

The V gene is TRBV9, the J gene TRBJ2-7; possible D gene TRBD2, 6 bases. Trimming took 4 bases from V and 2 from J, leaving 16 bases between them. Germline-derived CDR1 and CDR2 are SGDLS and YYNGEE. This CDR3 contains 15 residues. The CDR3 is CASSPSTSHPYEQYF. For the CDR3, the DNA is TGTGCCAGCAGCCCCTCGACTAGTCATCCCTACGAGCAGTACTTC.

This clone was counted between two and nine times. Its ends do not fully match the called genes, so a read error is possible. V usage is TRBV4-1 and J usage is TRBJ2-7, with a tentative D call TRBD2 (5 bases). Germline V gives CDR1 MGHRA, CDR2 YSYEKL. The CDR3 consists of 13 residues. The CDR3, as DNA: TGCGCCAGCAGCCAAGATCTAGCCTACGTGCAGTACTTC. Protein: CASSQDLAYVQYF.

V gene TRBV19 combines with J gene TRBJ2-6, with 7 positions matching TRBD2. The CDR3 spans 16 residues. J gave up 3 bases and V 4 bases, and 6 bases lay outside the gene matches. Germline assignment: CDR1 LNHDA and CDR2 SQIVND (reference sequence). The CDR3 loop reads CASSRVAGDGANVLTF. The CDR3 region has the DNA TGTGCCAGTAGTAGGGTCGCGGGAGATGGGGCCAACGTCCTGACTTTC.

The gene calls are TRBV28 and TRBJ2-7, with D possibly being TRBD1 (5 bases). The CDR3 has 13 amino acids. Trimming stripped 3 bases from V and 4 bases from J, with 10 bases between. From germline, CDR1 is MDHEN and CDR2 SYDVKM. This chain's CDR3 is CASSFTGPYEQYF. The CDR3 DNA follows: TGTGCCAGCAGTTTTACAGGACCATACGAGCAGTACTTC.

The table lists this clone with a few counts. The J gene is TRBJ2-7, the V gene TRBV18; 7 bases agree with TRBD2. CDR1 and CDR2 (germline): KGHSH, LQKENI. The CDR3 is 16 residues long. With V trimmed by 1 base and J by 1 base, 7 bases remained unmatched. The CDR3 is CASSPRSPAGSYEQYF. CDR3 coding DNA: TGTGCCAGCTCACCACGGTCCCCAGCGGGATCCTACGAGCAGTACTTC.

This rearrangement joins TRBV7-3 to TRBJ2-2, with unresolved D. Trimming stripped 2 bases from V and 8 bases from J, with 12 bases between. CDR3 length: 14 residues. Germline V gene data show CDR1 as SGHTA and CDR2 as FQGTGA. CDR3 in amino acids: CASSLDPQSGELFF. CDR3 sequence (DNA): TGTGCCAGCAGCTTAGACCCACAGAGTGGGGAGCTGTTTTTT. Full variable domain (rest looked up from reference TRBV7-3 and TRBJ2-2): GAGVSQTPSNKVTEKGKYVELRCDPISGHTALYWYRQSLGQGPEFLIYFQGTGAADDSGLPNDRFFAVRPEGSVSTLKIQRTERGDSAVYLCASSLDPQSGELFFGEGSRLTVL.

The chain links TRBV6-6 to TRBJ2-2, with D tentatively TRBD1 (6 bases). In germline, CDR1 is MNHNY, CDR2 SVGAGI (reference sequence). The germline V and J ends were trimmed by 8 bases and 1 base, with 11 bases remaining between them. This CDR3 is built from 14 residues. The chain's CDR3 is CASGRDMNTGELFF. The CDR3 bases are TGTGCCAGCGGTCGGGACATGAACACCGGGGAGCTGTTTTTT.

The CDR3 here is CASMRDVNQPQHF. The CDR3, as DNA: TGTGCCAGCATGAGGGACGTCAATCAGCCCCAGCATTTT. V gene TRBV13 combines with J gene TRBJ1-5, with D possibly TRBD1 on 5 matching bases. CDR3 size: 13 residues. The ends were cut back, 7 bases at V and 3 bases at J, with 10 bases in the middle. The V gene's germline CDR1 is PRHDT and CDR2 FYEKMQ (reference sequence).

This clone was observed a few times. The DNA of the CDR3 is TGTGCCACCAGCATTGATAGGGGTCCAAGGGAGCAGTACTTC. The encoded protein is CATSIDRGPREQYF. The chain combines TRBV15 with TRBJ2-7, with D perhaps matching TRBD1 (5 bases). The CDR3 is 14 amino acids. With 4 bases removed from V and 7 bases from J, the gap between germline ends came to 17 bases. Germline values: CDR1 LNHNV, CDR2 YYDKDF (reference sequence).

Ten or more counts support this clone. Other nucleotide sequences from this sample produce the same CDR3. The chain links TRBV5-1 to TRBJ2-1, with a weak D call TRBD2 (6 bases). The CDR3 extends over 12 amino acids. In germline, CDR1 is SGHRS, CDR2 YFSETQ. Trimming cost V 1 base and J 8 bases, with 7 bases left between them. The CDR3 spells CASSLPGDEQFF. The DNA of the CDR3 is TGCGCCAGCAGCTTGCCGGGGGATGAGCAGTTCTTC.

The sample holds a few counts of this clone. The gene calls are TRBV18 and TRBJ1-1; maybe TRBD1 (6 bases). The CDR3 extends over 12 amino acids. Germline loops: CDR1 KGHSH, CDR2 LQKENI. V lost 0 bases and J 11 bases, leaving 10 bases between the germline ends. CDR3 nucleotides: TGTGCCAGCTCACCACCGGACAGCGGGGCTTTCTTT. Residues: CASSPPDSGAFF. Looking up the rest from reference TRBV18 and TRBJ1-1 gives the full variable domain: NAGVMQNPRHLVRRRGQEARLRCSPMKGHSHVYWYRQLPEEGLKFMVYLQKENIIDESGMPKERFSAEFPKEGPSILRIQQVVRGDSAAYFCASSPPDSGAFFGQGTRLTVV.

This clone was picked up a small number of times. J is TRBJ1-2 and V is TRBV20-1; D unclear. Per the germline V gene, CDR1 is DFQATT and CDR2 is SNEGSKA (reference sequence). V lost 3 bases and J 6 bases, leaving 8 bases between the germline ends. The CDR3 totals 11 residues. In nucleotides, the CDR3 is TGCAGTGCTAGTGACGGGGATGGCTACACCTTC. This sequence encodes CSASDGDGYTF.

The V gene is TRBV9, the J gene TRBJ2-1; 7 bases match TRBD2. Trimming removed 4 bases from V and 2 bases from J; junction bases left unmatched: 12. CDR1 and CDR2 (germline): SGDLS, YYNGEE. CDR3 length equals 17 residues. CDR3 residues: CASSTEGLTATYNEQFF. In DNA, the CDR3 is TGTGCCAGCAGCACGGAGGGACTAACGGCAACCTACAATGAGCAGTTCTTC.

The CDR3 region is CASSQQKNTEAFF. In DNA form, the CDR3 reads TGCGCCAGCAGCCAACAGAAGAACACTGAAGCTTTCTTT. The V and J genes are TRBV4-3 and TRBJ1-1, with no clear D. The germline CDR1 and CDR2 sequences are LGHNA and YSLEER. The CDR3 contains 13 residues. V dropped 2 bases and J dropped 1 base, with 5 bases sitting between them.

The V gene is TRBV30, the J gene TRBJ1-2; D might be TRBD1 (6 bases). V was trimmed by 0 bases and J by 4 bases, leaving 12 bases between them. The CDR3 length is 14 residues. Germline-derived CDR1 and CDR2 are GTSNPN and SVGIG (reference sequence). This CDR3 is CAWSVLTGSYGYTF. As DNA, the CDR3 is TGTGCCTGGAGTGTACTAACAGGGAGCTATGGCTACACCTTC.

This clone was counted at least ten times. The chain combines TRBV2 with TRBJ1-4; D perhaps matches TRBD1 (5 bases). CDR3 size: 14 residues. CDR1 and CDR2 from the germline V gene are SNHLY and FYNNEI. The ends were cut back, 4 bases at V and 6 bases at J, with 12 bases in the middle. The CDR3 DNA sequence: TGTGCCAGCAGTGCCTCACGAGGGGATGAAAAACTGTTTTTT. It specifies CASSASRGDEKLFF.